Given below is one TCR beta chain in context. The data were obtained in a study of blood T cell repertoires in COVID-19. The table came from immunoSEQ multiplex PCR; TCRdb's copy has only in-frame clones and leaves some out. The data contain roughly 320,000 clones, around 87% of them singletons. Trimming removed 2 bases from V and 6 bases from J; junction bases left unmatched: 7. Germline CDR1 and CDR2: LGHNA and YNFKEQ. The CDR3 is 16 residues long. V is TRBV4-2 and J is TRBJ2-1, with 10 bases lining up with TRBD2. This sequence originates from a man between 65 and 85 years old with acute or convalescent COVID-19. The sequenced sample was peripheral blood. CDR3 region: CASSQPSGRARNEQFF. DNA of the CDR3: TGTGCCAGCAGCCAACCAAGCGGGAGGGCCCGCAATGAGCAGTTCTTC.